This paragraph covers one TCR beta chain sequence. This clone is a singleton in its sample. Its recognized antigen is unknown. Base qualities are missing; no much larger clone stands one base away. The immunoSEQ Assay, a bias-controlled multiplex PCR, was used to amplify TCRbeta CDR3 regions from genomic DNA. Per the source publication's procedure: The number of nucleated cells in each sample was estimated by amplification of reference gene primers within the assay. To quantify the absolute abundance of each unique TCRbeta CDR3 rearrangement, sequence reads were collapsed and filtered. For each sample, productive Simpson clonality was calculated by taking the square root of Simpson's diversity index across productive rearrangements. The table comes from immuneACCESS by way of TCRdb, which keeps in-frame sequences with V and J called. Part of the clones is missing from these tables; in studies checked, under half for an unresolved V gene and the rest for unknown reasons. Clonal size and the V and J genes are those of that table, whereas D and trimming came from the DNA. This sample lists about 130,000 clones; more than 80% were detected once. The ten largest clones represent around 3.2% of the sample.

These data are taken from a study of blood T cell repertoires in COVID-19 (dated by TCRdb to about 2020). Background on the whole study: The collaborator samples originated in the United States, Italy and Spain and spanned the acute and convalescent phases of COVID-19. The prospective study material was composed of cDNA or gDNA derived from T cells, B-cell-depleted T cells, or PBMCs. Deeply sampled blood TCRbeta repertoires from subjects exposed to, actively infected with, or recovered from COVID-19 were included in the dataset. The repertoires were made available in a free public database intended to serve as a resource for research on the immune response to SARS-CoV-2. The samples were drawn from the first 160 participants of the ongoing ImmuneRACE study and from over a thousand subjects provided by 6 global collaborators. Nearly every sample came with metadata listing a de-identified subject ID, COVID-19 status, age in years and sex. Where available, HLA class I and class II types were taken from metadata supplied by the sample provider and were not determined by assay-based typing.

CDR1 is given as PRHDT and CDR2 as FYEKMQ, both from the germline V gene (reference sequence). Germline trimming: 1 base from V, 0 bases from J; junction bases outside gene matches: 4. The cysteine opens and the phenylalanine closes a CDR3 of 16 amino acids. The read is trimmed to its CDR3 DNA, 48 bases read in frame from base 1. Findings and caveats that apply to the study as a whole: The quantity of clinical and demographic metadata differed by source and by participant and was supplied without curation.

At one collaborating source in Seattle, patients were enrolled during active infection and were followed longitudinally through the course of disease. Each collaborating institution followed its own protocols to collect whole blood in K2EDTA tubes. Collaborator samples were shipped for TCRbeta analysis as frozen whole blood, isolated PBMCs, or DNA extracted from either sample type. The sample taken for sequencing was peripheral blood. The V and J genes are TRBV13 and TRBJ2-3, with TRBD2 matching 7 junction bases. This TCR was sampled from a woman aged 80 or over with COVID-19, enrolled during active disease. At the DNA level, the sequence is TGTGCCAGCAGCTTAGCGGGAGGAGGGAGCACAGATACGCAGTATTTT. It codes for CASSLAGGGSTDTQYF.